Detailed here is one T cell receptor beta chain. Cohort assignment relied on participant-reported clinical history. This sample is part of a study of blood T cell repertoires in COVID-19. Study at large: Spain, Italy and the United States supplied samples that represented acute and convalescent COVID-19.

This CDR3 comprises 16 residues. Trimming at V came to 3 bases and at J to 5 bases, leaving 9 bases not matched to a gene. The V gene's germline CDR1 is ENHRY and CDR2 SYGVKD. Methods used by the authors: Estimation of nucleated cell counts relied on the amplification of reference gene primers. Measured with immunoSEQ multiplex PCR; TCRdb has only the in-frame clones, and not every one. The V and J calls and clone size come from that table; D and trimming were worked out from the DNA. Here the sample spans around 150,000 clones, 70% to 90% being singletons. The chain carries TRBV10-3 and TRBJ2-3, with TRBD2 identical over 9 bases. Sequenced material: PBMCs or T cells enriched from blood (not recorded which). This clonotype was obtained from a woman in her forties or fifties with acute COVID-19. In DNA form, the CDR3 reads TGTGCCATCAGTGACCTAATAGCGGGAGCTAGAGATACGCAGTATTTT. It specifies CAISDLIAGARDTQYF.